The clone carrying this T cell receptor (beta chain) appeared many times. Its antigen is undetermined. The sample is drawn from a study of CD8+CD57+ T cells in acquired aplastic anemia. Study-wide context: Yields of DNA that came from sorted CD4+ and CD8+ cells averaged roughly 3 ug.

The CDR3 runs 13 residues. Germline lookup yields CDR1 SGHVS and CDR2 FNYEAQ. V was pared by 3 bases and J by 2 bases, with 8 bases between. The template used for profiling TCR beta VDJ and CDR3 was genomic DNA. TCRdb processed the reads anew with MiXCR; each CDR3 protein has one entry. The repertoire holds about 200,000 distinct CDR3 sequences, with about 62% as singletons. Patients picked for sequencing had shown CD8+CD57+ cell expansion detected by flow cytometry. Diagnosis of severe acquired aplastic anemia applied to all patients. The blood sampling took place in patients who had so far received no therapy. General study findings and limits: Both patients and controls carried the same twenty-nine CD8+ CDR3 sequences.

Sequencing was done on a sample of sorted CD4+, CD8+, or CD8+CD57+ T cells (not recorded which) from PBMCs. The TCR comes from a human donor with aplastic anemia. The chain links TRBV7-6 to TRBJ2-7, with D perhaps TRBD1 (6 bases). The CDR3 sequence: CASSFGGAYEQYF. CDR3 DNA: TGTGCCAGCAGCTTTGGGGGCGCCTACGAGCAGTACTTC. Together with reference TRBV7-6 and TRBJ2-7, the CDR3 gives the full variable domain: GAGVSQSPRYKVTKRGQDVALRCDPISGHVSLYWYRQALGQGPEFLTYFNYEAQQDKSGLPNDRFSAERPEGSISTLTIQRTEQRDSAMYRCASSFGGAYEQYFGPGTRLTVT.